The T cell receptor beta chain described here comes from a study of CD8+ T cells in alopecia areata. Whole-study findings and limits: Scalp sample sequencing also detects resident alphabeta T cells of normal skin. Mice showed clearer TCR sharing than patients did, a gap that was possibly HLA-related. Scalp lesions, especially in alopecia totalis/universalis, had higher clonality than normal scalp.

The V gene's germline CDR1 is SQVTM and CDR2 ANQGSEA. V shed 0 bases and J 12 bases; nucleotides not matched to a gene: 16. The CDR3 is 17 residues long. RNA extraction and reverse transcription yielded cDNA as sequencing template. The repertoire was sequenced with immunoSEQ multiplex PCR; TCRdb's copy has only in-frame clones and lacks some. This sample has some 160,000 clones, with less than 65% found just once. This clone appeared a few times. The antigen remains unidentified. V and J are TRBV29-1 and TRBJ2-1; 11 positions match TRBD2. The specimen sequenced was CD8+ T cells sorted from blood. The clonotype originates from a human donor in good health. CDR3 amino acids: CSVEDLGTSGGTRGQFF. For the CDR3, the DNA is TGCAGCGTTGAAGATCTAGGGACTAGCGGAGGGACCCGTGGGCAGTTCTTC.